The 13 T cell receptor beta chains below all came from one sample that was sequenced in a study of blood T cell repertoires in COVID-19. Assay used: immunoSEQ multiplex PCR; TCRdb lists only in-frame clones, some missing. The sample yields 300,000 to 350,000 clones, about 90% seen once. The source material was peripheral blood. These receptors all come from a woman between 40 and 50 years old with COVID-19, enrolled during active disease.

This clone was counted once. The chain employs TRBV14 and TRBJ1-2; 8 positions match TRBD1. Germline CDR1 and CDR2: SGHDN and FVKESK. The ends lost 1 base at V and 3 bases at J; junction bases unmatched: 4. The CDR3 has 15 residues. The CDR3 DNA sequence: TGTGCCAGCAGCCAAGCCCCGACAGGGGACTATGGCTACACCTTC. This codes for CASSQAPTGDYGYTF.

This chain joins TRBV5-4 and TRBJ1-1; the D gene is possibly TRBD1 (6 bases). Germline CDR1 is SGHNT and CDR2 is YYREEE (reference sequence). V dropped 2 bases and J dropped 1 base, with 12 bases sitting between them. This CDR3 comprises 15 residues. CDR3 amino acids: CASSFPTGTNTEAFF. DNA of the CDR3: TGTGCCAGCAGCTTCCCCACAGGGACGAACACTGAAGCTTTCTTT.

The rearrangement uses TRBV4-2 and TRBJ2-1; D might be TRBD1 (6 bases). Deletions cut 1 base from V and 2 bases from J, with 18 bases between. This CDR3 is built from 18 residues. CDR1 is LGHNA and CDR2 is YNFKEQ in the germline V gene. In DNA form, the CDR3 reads TGTGCCAGCAGCCAAGTGTCACAGGGTGATGGGGCCTACAATGAGCAGTTCTTC. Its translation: CASSQVSQGDGAYNEQFF.

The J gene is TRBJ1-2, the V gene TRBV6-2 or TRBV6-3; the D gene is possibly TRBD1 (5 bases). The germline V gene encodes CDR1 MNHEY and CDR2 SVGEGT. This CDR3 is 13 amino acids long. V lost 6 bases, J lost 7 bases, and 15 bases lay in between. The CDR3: CASSSRGAFGYTF. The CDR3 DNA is TGTGCCAGCAGCTCACGCGGGGCTTTTGGCTACACCTTC.

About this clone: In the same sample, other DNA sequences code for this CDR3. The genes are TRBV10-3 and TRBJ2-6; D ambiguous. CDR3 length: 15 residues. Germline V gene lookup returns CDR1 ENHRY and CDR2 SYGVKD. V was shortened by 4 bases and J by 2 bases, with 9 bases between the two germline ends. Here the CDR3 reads CAISVRGAGANVLTF. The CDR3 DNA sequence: TGTGCCATCAGTGTACGCGGCGCTGGGGCCAACGTCCTGACTTTC.

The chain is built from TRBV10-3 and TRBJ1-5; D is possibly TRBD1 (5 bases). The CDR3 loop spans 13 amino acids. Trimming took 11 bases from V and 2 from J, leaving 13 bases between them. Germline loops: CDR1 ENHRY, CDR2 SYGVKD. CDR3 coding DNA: TGTGCCCTGCGGGGCGGGGGCAATCAGCCCCAGCATTTT. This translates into CALRGGGNQPQHF.

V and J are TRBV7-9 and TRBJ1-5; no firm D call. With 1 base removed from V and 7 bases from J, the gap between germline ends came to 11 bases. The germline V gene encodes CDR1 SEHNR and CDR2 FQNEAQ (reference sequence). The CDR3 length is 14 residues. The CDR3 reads CASSLGGLGQPQHF. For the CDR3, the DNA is TGTGCCAGCAGCTTAGGAGGGTTGGGGCAGCCCCAGCATTTT.

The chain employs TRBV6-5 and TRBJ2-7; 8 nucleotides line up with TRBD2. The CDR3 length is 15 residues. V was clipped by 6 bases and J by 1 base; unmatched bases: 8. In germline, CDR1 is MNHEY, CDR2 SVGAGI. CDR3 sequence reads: CASSATSVASYEQYF. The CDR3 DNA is TGTGCCAGCAGCGCGACTAGCGTGGCGTCCTACGAGCAGTACTTC.

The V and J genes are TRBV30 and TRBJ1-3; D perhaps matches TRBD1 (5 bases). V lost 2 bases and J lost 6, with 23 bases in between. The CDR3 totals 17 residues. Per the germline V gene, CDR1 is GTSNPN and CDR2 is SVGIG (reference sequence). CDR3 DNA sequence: TGTGCCTGGAGTCCCTTTGGGGGGGGAATCAGTCAAAACACCATATATTTT. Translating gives CAWSPFGGGISQNTIYF.

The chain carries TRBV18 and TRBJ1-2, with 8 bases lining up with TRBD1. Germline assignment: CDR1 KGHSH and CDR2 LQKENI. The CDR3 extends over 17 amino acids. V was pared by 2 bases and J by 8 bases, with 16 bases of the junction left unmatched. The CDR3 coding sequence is TGTGCCAGCTCACCAACGGCAGGGGGCGAAATAGTACGGGGCTACACCTTC. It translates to CASSPTAGGEIVRGYTF.

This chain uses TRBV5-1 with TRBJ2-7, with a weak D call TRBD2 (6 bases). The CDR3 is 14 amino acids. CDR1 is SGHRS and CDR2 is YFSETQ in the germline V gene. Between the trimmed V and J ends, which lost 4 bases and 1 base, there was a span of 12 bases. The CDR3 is CASSRREGSYEQYF. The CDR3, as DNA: TGCGCCAGCAGCAGGCGGGAAGGGTCCTACGAGCAGTACTTC.

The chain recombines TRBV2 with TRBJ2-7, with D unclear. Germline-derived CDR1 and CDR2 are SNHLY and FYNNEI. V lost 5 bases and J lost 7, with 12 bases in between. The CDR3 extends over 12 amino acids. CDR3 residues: CASSLTTWEQYF. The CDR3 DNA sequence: TGTGCCAGCAGTTTAACCACATGGGAGCAGTACTTC.

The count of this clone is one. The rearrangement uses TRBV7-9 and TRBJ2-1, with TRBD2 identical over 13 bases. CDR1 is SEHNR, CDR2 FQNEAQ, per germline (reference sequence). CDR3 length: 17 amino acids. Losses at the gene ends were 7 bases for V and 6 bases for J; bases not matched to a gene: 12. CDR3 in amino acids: CASILLGGTSGTNEQFF. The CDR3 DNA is TGTGCCAGCATCCTACTAGGAGGGACTAGCGGGACCAATGAGCAGTTCTTC.